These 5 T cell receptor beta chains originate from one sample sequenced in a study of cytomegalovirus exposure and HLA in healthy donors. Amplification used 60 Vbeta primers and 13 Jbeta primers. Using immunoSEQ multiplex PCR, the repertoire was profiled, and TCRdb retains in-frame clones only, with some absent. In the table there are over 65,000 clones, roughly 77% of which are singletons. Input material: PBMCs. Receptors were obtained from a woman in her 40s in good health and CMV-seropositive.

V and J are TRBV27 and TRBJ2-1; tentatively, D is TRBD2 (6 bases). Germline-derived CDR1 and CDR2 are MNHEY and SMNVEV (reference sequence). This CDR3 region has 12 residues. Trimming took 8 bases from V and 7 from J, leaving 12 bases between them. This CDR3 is CASGRSGNEQFF. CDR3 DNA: TGTGCCAGCGGGAGGTCAGGAAATGAGCAGTTCTTC.

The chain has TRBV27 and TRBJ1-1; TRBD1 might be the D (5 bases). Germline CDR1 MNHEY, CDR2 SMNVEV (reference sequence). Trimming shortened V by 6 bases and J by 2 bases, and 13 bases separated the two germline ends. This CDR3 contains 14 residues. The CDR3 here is CASRYKDINTEAFF. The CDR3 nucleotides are TGTGCCAGCAGATACAAGGACATCAACACTGAAGCTTTCTTT.

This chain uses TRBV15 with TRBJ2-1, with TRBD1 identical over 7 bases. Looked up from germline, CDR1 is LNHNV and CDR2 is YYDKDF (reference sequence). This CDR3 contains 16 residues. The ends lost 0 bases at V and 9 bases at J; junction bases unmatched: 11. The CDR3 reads CATSRDSNRGNGEQFF. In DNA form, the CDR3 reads TGTGCCACCAGCAGAGATTCGAACAGGGGTAATGGTGAGCAGTTCTTC.

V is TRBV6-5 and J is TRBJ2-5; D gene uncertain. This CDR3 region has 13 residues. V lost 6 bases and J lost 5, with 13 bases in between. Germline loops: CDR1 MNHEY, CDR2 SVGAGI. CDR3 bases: TGTGCCAGCAGGTTTTCGGGTGGGGAGACCCAGTACTTC. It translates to CASRFSGGETQYF.

CDR3 loop: CASSEGQGENIQYF. The CDR3 DNA reads as TGTGCCAGCAGCGAGGGACAGGGGGAAAACATTCAGTACTTC. This chain links TRBV21-1 with TRBJ2-4; the table's D call, TRBD1, was not checked against the DNA. TRBV21-1 counts as a pseudogene. CDR3 length: 14 amino acids.